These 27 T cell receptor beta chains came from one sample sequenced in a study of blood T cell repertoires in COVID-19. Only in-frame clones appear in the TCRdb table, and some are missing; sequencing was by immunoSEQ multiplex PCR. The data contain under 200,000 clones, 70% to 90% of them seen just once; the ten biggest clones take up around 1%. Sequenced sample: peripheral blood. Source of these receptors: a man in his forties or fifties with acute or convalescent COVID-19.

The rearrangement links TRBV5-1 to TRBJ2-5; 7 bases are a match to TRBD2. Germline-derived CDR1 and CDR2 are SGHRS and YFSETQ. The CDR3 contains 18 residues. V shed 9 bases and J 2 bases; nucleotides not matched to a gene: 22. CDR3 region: CANNPQRGIGAKQETQYF. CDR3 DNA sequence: TGCGCCAACAACCCCCAGCGGGGTATCGGAGCAAAGCAAGAGACCCAGTACTTC.

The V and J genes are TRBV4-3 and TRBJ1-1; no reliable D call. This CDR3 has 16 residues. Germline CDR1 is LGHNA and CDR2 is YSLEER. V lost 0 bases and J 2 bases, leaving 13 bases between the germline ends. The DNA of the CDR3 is TGCGCCAGCAGCCAAGATCGAGGCCAGTCCAACACTGAAGCTTTCTTT. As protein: CASSQDRGQSNTEAFF.

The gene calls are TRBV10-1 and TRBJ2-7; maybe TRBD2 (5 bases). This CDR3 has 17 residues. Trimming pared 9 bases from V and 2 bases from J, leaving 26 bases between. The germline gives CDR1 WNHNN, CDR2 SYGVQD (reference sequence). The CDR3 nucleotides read TGCGCCAGTCCCGAACGGGGAGTGAGGGTTAGGGCCTACGAGCAGTACTTC. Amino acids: CASPERGVRVRAYEQYF.

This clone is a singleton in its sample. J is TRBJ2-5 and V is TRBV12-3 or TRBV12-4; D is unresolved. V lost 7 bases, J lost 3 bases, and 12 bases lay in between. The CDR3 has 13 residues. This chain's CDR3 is CASTLWQEETQYF. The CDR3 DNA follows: TGTGCCAGCACCCTCTGGCAGGAAGAGACCCAGTACTTC.

CDR3 DNA: TGTGCCAGCAGCCAAACGGGACAGGGAGATGGCTACACCTTC. Protein product: CASSQTGQGDGYTF. The V call is TRBV9, the J call TRBJ1-2, with 9 positions matching TRBD1. The CDR3 has 14 residues. The V segment lost 4 bases and the J segment 6 bases; nucleotides outside the gene matches: 7. Germline-derived CDR1 and CDR2 are SGDLS and YYNGEE.

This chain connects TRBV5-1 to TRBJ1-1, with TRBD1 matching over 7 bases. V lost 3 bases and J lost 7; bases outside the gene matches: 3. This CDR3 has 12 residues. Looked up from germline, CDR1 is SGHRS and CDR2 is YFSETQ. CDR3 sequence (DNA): TGCGCCAGCAGCTCCACAGGGGTTGAAGCTTTCTTT. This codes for CASSSTGVEAFF.

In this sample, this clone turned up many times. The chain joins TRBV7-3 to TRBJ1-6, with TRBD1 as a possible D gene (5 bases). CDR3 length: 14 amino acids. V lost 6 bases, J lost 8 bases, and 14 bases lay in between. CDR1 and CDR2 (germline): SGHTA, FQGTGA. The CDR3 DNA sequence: TGTGCCAGCAGATTAGGCAGGGATGATTCACCCCTCCACTTT. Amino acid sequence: CASRLGRDDSPLHF. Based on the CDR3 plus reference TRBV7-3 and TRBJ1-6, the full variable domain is GAGVSQTPSNKVTEKGKYVELRCDPISGHTALYWYRQSLGQGPEFLIYFQGTGAADDSGLPNDRFFAVRPEGSVSTLKIQRTERGDSAVYLCASRLGRDDSPLHFGNGTRLTVT.

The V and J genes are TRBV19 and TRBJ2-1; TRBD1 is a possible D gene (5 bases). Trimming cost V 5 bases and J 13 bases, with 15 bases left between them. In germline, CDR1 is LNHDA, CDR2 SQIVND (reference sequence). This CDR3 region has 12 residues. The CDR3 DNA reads TGTGCCAGTAGTTTGCAGGGTCGCGACCAGTTCTTC. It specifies CASSLQGRDQFF.

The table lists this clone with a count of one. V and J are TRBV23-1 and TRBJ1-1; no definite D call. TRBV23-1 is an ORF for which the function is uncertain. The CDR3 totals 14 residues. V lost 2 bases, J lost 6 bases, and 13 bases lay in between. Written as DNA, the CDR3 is TGCGCCAGCAGTCAAAGCCGAGGGAAGTCTGAAGCTTTCTTT. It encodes CASSQSRGKSEAFF.

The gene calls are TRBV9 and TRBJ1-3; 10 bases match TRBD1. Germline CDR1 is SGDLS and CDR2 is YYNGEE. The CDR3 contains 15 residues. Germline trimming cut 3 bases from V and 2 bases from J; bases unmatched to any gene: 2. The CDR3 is CASSAGQGAGNTIYF. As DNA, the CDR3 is TGTGCCAGCAGCGCCGGACAGGGGGCTGGAAACACCATATATTTT. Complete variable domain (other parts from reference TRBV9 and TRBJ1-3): DSGVTQTPKHLITATGQRVTLRCSPRSGDLSVYWYQQSLDQGLQFLIQYYNGEERAKGNILERFSAQQFPDLHSELNLSSLELGDSALYFCASSAGQGAGNTIYFGEGSWLTVV.

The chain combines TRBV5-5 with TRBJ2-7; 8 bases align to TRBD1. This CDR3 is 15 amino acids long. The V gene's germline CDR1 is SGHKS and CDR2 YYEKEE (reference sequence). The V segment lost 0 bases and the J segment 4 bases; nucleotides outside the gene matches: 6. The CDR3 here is CASSLETGVVYEQYF. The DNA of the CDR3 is TGTGCCAGCAGCTTGGAGACAGGGGTGGTGTACGAGCAGTACTTC. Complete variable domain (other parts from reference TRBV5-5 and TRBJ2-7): DAGVTQSPTHLIKTRGQQVTLRCSPISGHKSVSWYQQVLGQGPQFIFQYYEKEERGRGNFPDRFSARQFPNYSSELNVNALLLGDSALYLCASSLETGVVYEQYFGPGTRLTVT.

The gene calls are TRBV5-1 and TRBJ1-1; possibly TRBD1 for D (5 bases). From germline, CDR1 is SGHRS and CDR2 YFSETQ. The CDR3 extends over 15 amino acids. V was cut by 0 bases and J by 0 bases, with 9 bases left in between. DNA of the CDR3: TGCGCCAGCAGCTTGGAAGACAGCTTGAACACTGAAGCTTTCTTT. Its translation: CASSLEDSLNTEAFF.

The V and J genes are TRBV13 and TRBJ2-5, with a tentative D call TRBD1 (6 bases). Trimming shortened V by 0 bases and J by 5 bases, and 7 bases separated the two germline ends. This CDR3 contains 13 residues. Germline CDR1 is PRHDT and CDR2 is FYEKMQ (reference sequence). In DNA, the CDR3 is TGTGCCAGCAGCTTAGGGGGGGCGGAGACCCAGTACTTC. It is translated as CASSLGGAETQYF. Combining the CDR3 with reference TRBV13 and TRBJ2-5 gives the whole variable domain AAGVIQSPRHLIKEKRETATLKCYPIPRHDTVYWYQQGPGQDPQFLISFYEKMQSDKGSIPDRFSAQQFSDYHSELNMSSLELGDSALYFCASSLGGAETQYFGPGTRLLVL.

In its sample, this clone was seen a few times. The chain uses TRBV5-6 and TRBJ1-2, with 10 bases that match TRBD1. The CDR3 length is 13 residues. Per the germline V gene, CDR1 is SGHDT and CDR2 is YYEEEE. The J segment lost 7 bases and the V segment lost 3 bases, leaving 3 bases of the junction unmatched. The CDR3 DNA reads TGTGCCAGCAGCTGGACAGGGGGGTTTGGCTACACCTTC. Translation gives CASSWTGGFGYTF.

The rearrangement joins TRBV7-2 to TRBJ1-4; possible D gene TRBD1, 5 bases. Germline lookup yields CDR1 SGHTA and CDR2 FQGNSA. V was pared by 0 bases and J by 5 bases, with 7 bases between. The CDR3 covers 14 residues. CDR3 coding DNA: TGTGCCAGCAGCTTAGCTGGGGCGAATGAAAAACTGTTTTTT. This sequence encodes CASSLAGANEKLFF. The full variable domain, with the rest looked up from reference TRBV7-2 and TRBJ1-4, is GAGVSQSPSNKVTEKGKDVELRCDPISGHTALYWYRQSLGQGLEFLIYFQGNSAPDKSGLPSDRFSAERTGGSVSTLTIQRTQQEDSAVYLCASSLAGANEKLFFGSGTQLSVL.

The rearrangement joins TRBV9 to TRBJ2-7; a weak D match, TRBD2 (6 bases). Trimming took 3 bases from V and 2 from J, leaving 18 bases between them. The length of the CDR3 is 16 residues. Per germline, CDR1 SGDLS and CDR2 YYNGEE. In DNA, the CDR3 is TGTGCCAGCAGCGCCGGCCCGGGGGTTGGTGCCTACGAGCAGTACTTC. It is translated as CASSAGPGVGAYEQYF. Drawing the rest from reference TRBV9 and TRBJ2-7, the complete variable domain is DSGVTQTPKHLITATGQRVTLRCSPRSGDLSVYWYQQSLDQGLQFLIQYYNGEERAKGNILERFSAQQFPDLHSELNLSSLELGDSALYFCASSAGPGVGAYEQYFGPGTRLTVT.

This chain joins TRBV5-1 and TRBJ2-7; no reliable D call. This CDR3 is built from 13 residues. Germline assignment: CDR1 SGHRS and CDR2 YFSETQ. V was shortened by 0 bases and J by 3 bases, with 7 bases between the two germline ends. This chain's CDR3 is CASSLEAGYEQYF. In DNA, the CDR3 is TGCGCCAGCAGCTTGGAGGCAGGCTACGAGCAGTACTTC.

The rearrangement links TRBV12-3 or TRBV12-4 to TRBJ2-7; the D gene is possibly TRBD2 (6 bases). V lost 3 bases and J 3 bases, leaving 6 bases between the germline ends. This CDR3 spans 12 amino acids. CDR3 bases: TGTGCCAGCAGTTTCGGGGGCTACGAGCAGTACTTC. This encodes CASSFGGYEQYF.

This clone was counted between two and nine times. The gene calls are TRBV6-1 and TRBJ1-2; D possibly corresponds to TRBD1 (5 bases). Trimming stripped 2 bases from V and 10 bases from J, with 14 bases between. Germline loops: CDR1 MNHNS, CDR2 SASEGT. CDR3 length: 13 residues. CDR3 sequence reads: CASSERVAGHYTF. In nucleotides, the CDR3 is TGTGCCAGCAGTGAAAGGGTCGCAGGGCACTACACCTTC.

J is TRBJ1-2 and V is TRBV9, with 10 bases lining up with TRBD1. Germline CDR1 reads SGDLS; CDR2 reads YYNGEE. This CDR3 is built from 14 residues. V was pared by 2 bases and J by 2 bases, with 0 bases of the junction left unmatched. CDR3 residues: CASSVGQGNYGYTF. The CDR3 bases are TGTGCCAGCAGCGTGGGACAGGGGAACTATGGCTACACCTTC.

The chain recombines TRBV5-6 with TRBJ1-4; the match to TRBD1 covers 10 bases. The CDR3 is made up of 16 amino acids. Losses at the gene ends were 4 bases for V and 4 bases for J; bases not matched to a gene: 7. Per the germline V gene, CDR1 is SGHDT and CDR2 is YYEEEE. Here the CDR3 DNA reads TGTGCCAGCAGCCCACGCGGGACAGGGGTTAATGAAAAACTGTTTTTT. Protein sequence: CASSPRGTGVNEKLFF.

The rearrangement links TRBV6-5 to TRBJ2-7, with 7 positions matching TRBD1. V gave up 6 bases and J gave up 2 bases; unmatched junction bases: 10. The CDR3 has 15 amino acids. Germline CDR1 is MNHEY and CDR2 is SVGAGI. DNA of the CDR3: TGTGCCAGCAGCGAGGGGGCCCCTACCACCTACGAGCAGTACTTC. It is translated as CASSEGAPTTYEQYF.

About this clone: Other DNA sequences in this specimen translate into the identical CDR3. The CDR3 DNA is TGTGCCAGCAGCCAACAGGGCTCTGGAAACACCATATATTTT. Translated, it gives CASSQQGSGNTIYF. This chain connects TRBV3-1 (or the pseudogene TRBV3-2) to TRBJ1-3, with D maybe TRBD1 (5 bases). CDR1 is LGHDT, CDR2 YNNKEL, per germline (reference sequence). CDR3 length: 14 amino acids. The ends were cut back, 2 bases at V and 0 bases at J, with 5 bases in the middle.

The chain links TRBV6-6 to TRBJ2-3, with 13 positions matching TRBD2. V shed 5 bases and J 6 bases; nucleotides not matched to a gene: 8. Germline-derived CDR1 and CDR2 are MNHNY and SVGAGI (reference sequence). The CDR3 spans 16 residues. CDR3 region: CASSNRLAGGLDTQYF. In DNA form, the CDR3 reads TGTGCCAGCAGTAATCGACTAGCGGGGGGCCTCGATACGCAGTATTTT.

The CDR3 sequence is CASSQGPTGAGEQYF. The CDR3 coding sequence is TGCGCCAGCAGCCAAGGACCTACAGGGGCGGGCGAGCAGTACTTC. V and J are TRBV4-1 and TRBJ2-7; TRBD1 matches at 7 bases. This CDR3 is built from 15 residues. The V and J ends lost 1 base and 6 bases, in that order; junction bases with no gene match: 9. Germline V gene data show CDR1 as MGHRA and CDR2 as YSYEKL.

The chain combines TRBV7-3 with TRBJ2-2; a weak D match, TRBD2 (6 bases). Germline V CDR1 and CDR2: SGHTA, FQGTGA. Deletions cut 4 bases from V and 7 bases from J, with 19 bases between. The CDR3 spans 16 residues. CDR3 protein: CASSSEGRTVGGELFF. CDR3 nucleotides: TGTGCCAGCAGCTCAGAAGGGAGGACGGTCGGCGGGGAGCTGTTTTTT.

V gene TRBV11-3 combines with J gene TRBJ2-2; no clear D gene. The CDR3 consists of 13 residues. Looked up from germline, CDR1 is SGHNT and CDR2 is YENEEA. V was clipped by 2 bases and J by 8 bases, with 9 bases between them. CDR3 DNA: TGTGCCAGCAGCTTAATGTCCGTAGGGGAGCTGTTTTTT. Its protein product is CASSLMSVGELFF. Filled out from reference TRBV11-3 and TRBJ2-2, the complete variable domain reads EAGVVQSPRYKIIEKKQPVAFWCNPISGHNTLYWYLQNLGQGPELLIRYENEEAVDDSQLPKDRFSAERLKGVDSTLKIQPAELGDSAVYLCASSLMSVGELFFGEGSRLTVL.